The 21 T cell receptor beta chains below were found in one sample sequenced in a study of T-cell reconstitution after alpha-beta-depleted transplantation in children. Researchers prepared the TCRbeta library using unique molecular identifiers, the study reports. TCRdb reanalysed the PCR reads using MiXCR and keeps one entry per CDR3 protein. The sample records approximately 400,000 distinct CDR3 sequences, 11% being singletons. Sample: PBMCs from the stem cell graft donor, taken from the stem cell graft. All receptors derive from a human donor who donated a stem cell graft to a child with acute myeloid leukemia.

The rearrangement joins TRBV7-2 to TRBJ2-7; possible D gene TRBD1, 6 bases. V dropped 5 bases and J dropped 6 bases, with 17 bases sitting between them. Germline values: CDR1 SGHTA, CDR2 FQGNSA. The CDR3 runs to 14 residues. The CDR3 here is CASSQGHISGEQYF. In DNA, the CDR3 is TGTGCCAGCAGCCAGGGACATATCAGCGGCGAGCAGTACTTC.

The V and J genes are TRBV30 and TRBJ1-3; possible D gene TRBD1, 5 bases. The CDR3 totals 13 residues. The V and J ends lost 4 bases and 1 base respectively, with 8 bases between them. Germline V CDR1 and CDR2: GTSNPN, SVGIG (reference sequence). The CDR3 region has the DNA TGTGCCTGGACTGGGGGTTCTGGAAACACCATATATTTT. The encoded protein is CAWTGGSGNTIYF. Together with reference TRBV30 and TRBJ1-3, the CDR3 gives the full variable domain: SQTIHQWPATLVQPVGSPLSLECTVEGTSNPNLYWYRQAAGRGLQLLFYSVGIGQISSEVPQNLSASRPQDRQFILSSKKLLLSDSGFYLCAWTGGSGNTIYFGEGSWLTVV.

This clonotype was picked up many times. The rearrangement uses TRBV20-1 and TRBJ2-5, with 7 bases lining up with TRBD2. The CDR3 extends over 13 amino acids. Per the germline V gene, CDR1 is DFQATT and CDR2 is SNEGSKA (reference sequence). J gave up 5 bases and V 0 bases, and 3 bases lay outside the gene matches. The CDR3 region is CSARDVGGETQYF. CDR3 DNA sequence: TGCAGTGCTAGAGATGTGGGAGGGGAGACCCAGTACTTC.

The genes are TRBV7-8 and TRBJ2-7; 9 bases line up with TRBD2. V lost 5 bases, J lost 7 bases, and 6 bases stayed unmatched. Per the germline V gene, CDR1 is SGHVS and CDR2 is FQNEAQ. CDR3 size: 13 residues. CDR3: CASSLAGGLEQYF. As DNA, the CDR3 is TGTGCCAGCAGCCTCGCGGGAGGGCTGGAGCAGTACTTC.

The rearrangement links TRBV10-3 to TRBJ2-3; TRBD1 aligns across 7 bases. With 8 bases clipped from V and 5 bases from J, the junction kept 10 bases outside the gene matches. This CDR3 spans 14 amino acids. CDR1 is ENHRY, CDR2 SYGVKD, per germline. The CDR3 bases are TGTGCCATCTTGGCTAAACAGGGGATAGATACGCAGTATTTT. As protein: CAILAKQGIDTQYF.

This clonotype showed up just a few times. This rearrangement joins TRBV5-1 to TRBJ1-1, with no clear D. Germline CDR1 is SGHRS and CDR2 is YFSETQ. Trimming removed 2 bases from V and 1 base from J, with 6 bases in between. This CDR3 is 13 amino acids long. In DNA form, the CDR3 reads TGCGCCAGCAGCTTTTTGCAGAACACTGAAGCTTTCTTT. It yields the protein CASSFLQNTEAFF.

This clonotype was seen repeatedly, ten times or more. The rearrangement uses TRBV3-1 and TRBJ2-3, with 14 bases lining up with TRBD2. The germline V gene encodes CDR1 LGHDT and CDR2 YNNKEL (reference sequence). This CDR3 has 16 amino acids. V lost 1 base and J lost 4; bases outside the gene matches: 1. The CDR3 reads CASSQGLAGGSDTQYF. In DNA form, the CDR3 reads TGTGCCAGCAGCCAAGGACTAGCGGGGGGGTCAGATACGCAGTATTTT.

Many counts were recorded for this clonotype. The DNA for the CDR3 is TGCAGTGCTACCGGGCAACTTCTAGGGGGAACTGAAGCTTTCTTT. Its translation: CSATGQLLGGTEAFF. This rearrangement joins TRBV20-1 to TRBJ1-1, with a possible D match to TRBD1 (6 bases). Trimming removed 4 bases from V and 5 bases from J, with 20 bases in between. The CDR3 loop spans 15 amino acids. Germline V lookup: CDR1 DFQATT, CDR2 SNEGSKA (reference sequence).

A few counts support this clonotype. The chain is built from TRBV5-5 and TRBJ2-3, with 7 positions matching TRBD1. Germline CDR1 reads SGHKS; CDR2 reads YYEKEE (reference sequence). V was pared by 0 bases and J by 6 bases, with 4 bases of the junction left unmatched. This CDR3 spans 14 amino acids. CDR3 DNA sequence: TGTGCCAGCAGCTTGGGACAGGGTCGGGATACGCAGTATTTT. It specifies CASSLGQGRDTQYF.

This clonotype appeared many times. This chain's CDR3 is CASNPGTGSYNEQFF. The CDR3 coding sequence is TGTGCCAGCAACCCCGGGACAGGGTCCTACAATGAGCAGTTCTTC. The chain recombines TRBV6-4 with TRBJ2-1; 9 bases are a match to TRBD1. The CDR3 runs to 15 residues. Per germline, CDR1 MRHNA and CDR2 SNTAGT. The J segment lost 1 base and the V segment lost 7 bases, leaving 5 bases of the junction unmatched.

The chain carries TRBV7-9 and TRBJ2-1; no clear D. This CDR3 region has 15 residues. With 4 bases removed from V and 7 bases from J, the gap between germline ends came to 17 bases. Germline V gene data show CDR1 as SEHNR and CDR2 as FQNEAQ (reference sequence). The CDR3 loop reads CASSYTGPARNEQFF. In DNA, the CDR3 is TGTGCCAGCAGCTATACGGGCCCCGCCAGAAATGAGCAGTTCTTC.

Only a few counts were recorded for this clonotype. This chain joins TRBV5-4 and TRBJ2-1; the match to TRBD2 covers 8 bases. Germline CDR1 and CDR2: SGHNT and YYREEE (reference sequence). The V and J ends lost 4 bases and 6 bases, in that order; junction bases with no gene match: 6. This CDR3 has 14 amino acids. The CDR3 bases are TGTGCCAGCAGCCCTCGGCGGGAGGCCAATGAGCAGTTCTTC. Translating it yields CASSPRREANEQFF. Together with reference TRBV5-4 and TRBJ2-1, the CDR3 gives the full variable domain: ETGVTQSPTHLIKTRGQQVTLRCSSQSGHNTVSWYQQALGQGPQFIFQYYREEENGRGNFPPRFSGLQFPNYSSELNVNALELDDSALYLCASSPRREANEQFFGPGTRLTVL.

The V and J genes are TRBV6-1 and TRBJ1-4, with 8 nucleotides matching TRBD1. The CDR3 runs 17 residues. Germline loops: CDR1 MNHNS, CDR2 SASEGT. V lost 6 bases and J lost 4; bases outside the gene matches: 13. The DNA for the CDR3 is TGTGCCAGCAGCCAGACCCGACAGGGGCGGGTTAATGAAAAACTGTTTTTT. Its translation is CASSQTRQGRVNEKLFF.

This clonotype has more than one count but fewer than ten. DNA of the CDR3: TGTGCCAGCAGTGAAGGATCGTTTCAGTACTTC. This codes for CASSEGSFQYF. The chain links TRBV2 to TRBJ2-4; D uncertain. V lost 1 base and J lost 11, with 6 bases in between. Germline CDR1 reads SNHLY; CDR2 reads FYNNEI. The CDR3 length is 11 residues.

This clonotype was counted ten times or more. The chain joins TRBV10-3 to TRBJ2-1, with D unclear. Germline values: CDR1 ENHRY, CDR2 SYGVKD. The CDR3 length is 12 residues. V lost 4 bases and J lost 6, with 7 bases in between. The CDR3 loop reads CAISVTLNEQFF. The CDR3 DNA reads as TGTGCCATCAGTGTTACACTCAATGAGCAGTTCTTC.

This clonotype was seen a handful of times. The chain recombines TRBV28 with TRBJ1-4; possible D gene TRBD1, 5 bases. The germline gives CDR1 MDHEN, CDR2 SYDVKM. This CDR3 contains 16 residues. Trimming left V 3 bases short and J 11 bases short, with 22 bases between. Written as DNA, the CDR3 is TGTGCCAGCAGTTTTATCCATGGACCTCTGGGGGGGAAACTGTTTTTT. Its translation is CASSFIHGPLGGKLFF.

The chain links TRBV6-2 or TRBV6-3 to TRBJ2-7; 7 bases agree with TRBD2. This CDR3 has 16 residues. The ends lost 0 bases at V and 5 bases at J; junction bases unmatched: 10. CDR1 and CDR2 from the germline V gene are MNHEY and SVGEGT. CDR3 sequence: CASSYSRAGVSHEQYF. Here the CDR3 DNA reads TGTGCCAGCAGTTACTCCAGGGCGGGAGTAAGCCACGAGCAGTACTTC.

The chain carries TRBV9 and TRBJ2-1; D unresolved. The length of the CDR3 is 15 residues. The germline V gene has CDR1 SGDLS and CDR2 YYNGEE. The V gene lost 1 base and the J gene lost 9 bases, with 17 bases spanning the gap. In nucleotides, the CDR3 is TGTGCCAGCAGCGTATTTGACGGCAGCCCGCCTGAGCAGTTCTTC. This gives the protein CASSVFDGSPPEQFF. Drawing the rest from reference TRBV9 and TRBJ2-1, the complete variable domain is DSGVTQTPKHLITATGQRVTLRCSPRSGDLSVYWYQQSLDQGLQFLIQYYNGEERAKGNILERFSAQQFPDLHSELNLSSLELGDSALYFCASSVFDGSPPEQFFGPGTRLTVL.

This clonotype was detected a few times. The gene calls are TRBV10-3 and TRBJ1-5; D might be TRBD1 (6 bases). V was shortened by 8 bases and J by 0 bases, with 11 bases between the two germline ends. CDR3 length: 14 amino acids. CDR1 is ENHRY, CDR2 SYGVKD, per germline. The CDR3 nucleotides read TGTGCCATCTCGGAGGACAGTAGCAATCAGCCCCAGCATTTT. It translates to CAISEDSSNQPQHF.

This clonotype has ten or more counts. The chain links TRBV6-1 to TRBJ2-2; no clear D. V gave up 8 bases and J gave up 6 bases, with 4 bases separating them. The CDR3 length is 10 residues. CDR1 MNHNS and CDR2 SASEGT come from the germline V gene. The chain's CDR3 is CASWAGELFF. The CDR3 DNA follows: TGTGCCAGCTGGGCCGGGGAGCTGTTTTTT.

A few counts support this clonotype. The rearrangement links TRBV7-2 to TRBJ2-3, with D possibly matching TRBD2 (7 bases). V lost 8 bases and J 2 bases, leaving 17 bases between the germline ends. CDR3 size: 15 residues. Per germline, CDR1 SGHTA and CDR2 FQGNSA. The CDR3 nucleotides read TGTGCCAGCTTAGGGGGGGGTAGAGCCACAGATACGCAGTATTTT. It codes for CASLGGGRATDTQYF.